A selection of T cell receptor beta chains follows, all from one sample in a study of T cells in localized non-small cell lung cancer. Using immunoSEQ multiplex PCR, the repertoire was profiled, and TCRdb retains in-frame clones only, with some absent. The table has 15,000 to 20,000 clones, around 81% seen once. The sequencing here drew on peripheral blood, taken before any cancer treatment. All receptors come from a female donor older than 55 with stage I lung adenocarcinoma. CDR3s include the opening cysteine and the closing phenylalanine or tryptophan. The D gene is left open where the match is weak. Expanded clones are given a class, and other clones once, few, many or no size at all.

V	size	length	J	D	CDR3	DNA
TRBV7-8	.	16	TRBJ1-6	TRBD1	CASTASTGGRNSPLHF	TGTGCCAGCACAGCTTCAACAGGGGGCAGGAATTCACCCCTCCACTTT
TRBV5-4	.	12	TRBJ2-1	.	CASSITGNEQFF	TGTGCCAGCAGCATCACAGGGAATGAGCAGTTCTTC
TRBV6-4	few	15	TRBJ1-2	.	CASSDSGAGREGYTF	TGTGCCAGCAGTGACTCTGGGGCAGGCCGGGAAGGCTACACCTTC
TRBV7-9	.	14	TRBJ1-3	.	CASSLVRAGNTIYF	TGTGCCAGCAGCTTAGTACGAGCTGGAAACACCATATATTTT
TRBV30	few	13	TRBJ1-1	.	CAWSVMAGNEAFF	TGTGCCTGGAGTGTCATGGCAGGGAATGAAGCTTTCTTT
TRBV19	.	16	TRBJ2-1	TRBD1	CASRYAGTGGGYEQFF	TGTGCCAGTAGATACGCCGGGACAGGGGGAGGGTATGAGCAGTTCTTC
TRBV7-6	once	15	TRBJ2-7	.	CASSLAGTRAYEQYF	TGTGCCAGCAGCTTAGCCGGGACAAGGGCATACGAGCAGTACTTC
TRBV4-1	.	15	TRBJ2-3	.	CASSLTGVSTDTQYF	TGCGCCAGCAGCCTCACAGGTGTTAGCACAGATACGCAGTATTTT
TRBV30	once	12	TRBJ1-2	.	CAWSLGAYGYTF	TGTGCCTGGAGTTTAGGGGCCTATGGCTACACCTTC
TRBV6-1	.	15	TRBJ1-2	.	CASRAGSTLNYGYTF	TGTGCCAGCAGGGCAGGGTCTACTCTTAACTATGGCTACACCTTC
TRBV7-9	.	14	TRBJ1-2	.	CASTKGDGTYGYTF	TGTGCCAGCACCAAGGGAGACGGAACCTATGGCTACACCTTC
TRBV20-1	few	11	TRBJ1-2	.	CSALTFNGYTF	TGCAGTGCCTTGACATTTAATGGCTACACCTTC
TRBV5-8	medium-sized	15	TRBJ2-7	TRBD1	CASSIRGPQGGEQYF	TGTGCCAGCAGCATCAGGGGGCCCCAGGGGGGCGAGCAGTACTTC
TRBV11-2	.	16	TRBJ1-2	.	CASSLRSNGGVGGYTF	TGTGCCAGCAGCTTAAGATCGAATGGGGGCGTCGGAGGCTACACCTTC
TRBV18	.	15	TRBJ2-1	.	CASSRGSSTGNEQFF	TGTGCCAGCTCAAGGGGGAGCAGTACGGGCAATGAGCAGTTCTTC
TRBV27	.	14	TRBJ1-2	.	CASSPRGTGYGYTF	TGTGCCAGCAGTCCACGAGGGACTGGATATGGCTACACCTTC
TRBV7-9	.	14	TRBJ1-1	.	CASSLVGGSTEAFF	TGTGCCAGCAGCTTAGTCGGGGGGAGCACTGAAGCTTTCTTT
TRBV5-6	.	15	TRBJ1-6	.	CASSLVSPSNSPLHF	TGTGCCAGCAGCTTGGTGAGTCCGAGTAATTCACCCCTCCACTTT
TRBV9	.	14	TRBJ2-7	.	CASSVDMGPYEQYF	TGTGCCAGCAGCGTAGACATGGGGCCCTACGAGCAGTACTTC
TRBV11-2	.	16	TRBJ2-1	TRBD2	CASSPLGLAGYNEQFF	TGTGCCAGCAGCCCGCTGGGACTAGCGGGGTACAATGAGCAGTTCTTC
TRBV10-3	few	13	TRBJ2-1	.	CAISGRADDEQFF	TGTGCCATCAGTGGCCGGGCTGACGATGAGCAGTTCTTC
TRBV5-1	.	20	TRBJ1-5	TRBD1	CASVPRQGALIARPNQPQHF	TGCGCCAGCGTACCGCGACAGGGTGCACTAATAGCCCGCCCAAATCAGCCCCAGCATTTT
TRBV14	.	16	TRBJ2-7	.	CASSPPGAQSYSEQYF	TGTGCCAGCAGCCCCCCCGGGGCACAAAGTTATTCCGAGCAGTACTTC
TRBV19	.	13	TRBJ1-1	.	CASRGEYGTEAFF	TGTGCCAGCCGGGGGGAGTACGGCACTGAAGCTTTCTTT
TRBV29-1	.	14	TRBJ1-2	TRBD1	CSVTGQGSNYGYTF	TGCAGCGTTACCGGACAGGGAAGCAACTATGGCTACACCTTC
TRBV9	.	16	TRBJ2-1	.	CASSSRRRGGVDEQFF	TGTGCCAGCAGCAGCCGACGGAGAGGAGGGGTCGATGAGCAGTTCTTC
TRBV19	.	15	TRBJ1-1	.	CASWLLGDSNTEAFF	TGTGCCAGCTGGCTATTAGGGGATTCGAACACTGAAGCTTTCTTT